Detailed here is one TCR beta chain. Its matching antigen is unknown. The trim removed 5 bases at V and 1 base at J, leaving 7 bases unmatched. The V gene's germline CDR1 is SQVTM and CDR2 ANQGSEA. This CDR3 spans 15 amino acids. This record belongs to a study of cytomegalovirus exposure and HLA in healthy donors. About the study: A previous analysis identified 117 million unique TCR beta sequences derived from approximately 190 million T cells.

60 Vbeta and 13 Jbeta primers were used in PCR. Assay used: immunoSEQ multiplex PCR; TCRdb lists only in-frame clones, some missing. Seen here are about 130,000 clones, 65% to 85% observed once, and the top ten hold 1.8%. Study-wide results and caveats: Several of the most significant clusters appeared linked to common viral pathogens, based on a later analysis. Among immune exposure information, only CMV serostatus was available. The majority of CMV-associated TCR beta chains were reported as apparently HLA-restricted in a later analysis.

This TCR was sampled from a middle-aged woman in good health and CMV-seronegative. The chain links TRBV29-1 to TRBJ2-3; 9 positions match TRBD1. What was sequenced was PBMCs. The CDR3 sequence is CSVSIQGARTDTQYF. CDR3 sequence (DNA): TGCAGCGTTTCAATACAGGGGGCGCGCACAGATACGCAGTATTTT.